This is a list of T cell receptor beta chains from one sample in a study of blood T cell repertoires in COVID-19. Sequencing used immunoSEQ multiplex PCR; TCRdb keeps in-frame clones, though not all of them. The table records 77,000 or so clones, roughly 84% of them present only once. Sequenced material: peripheral blood. Source of these receptors: a woman aged 60 to 75 with acute or convalescent COVID-19. CDR3s include the opening cysteine and the closing phenylalanine or tryptophan. The D gene is left open where the match is weak. Clone size is stated in some rows and not others, as once, few, many or a class when expanded.

clone_size	v_call	j_call	d_call	cdr3_aa	cdr3_nt
.	TRBV27	TRBJ1-1	.	CASSGTRWSTEAFF	TGTGCCAGCAGTGGGACAAGGTGGTCTACTGAAGCTTTCTTT
.	TRBV4-2	TRBJ1-2	.	CASSQDIGANYGYTF	TGTGCCAGCAGCCAAGACATCGGAGCTAACTATGGCTACACCTTC
.	TRBV30	TRBJ1-3	TRBD1	CAWSFRTGRSGNTIYF	TGTGCCTGGAGTTTTAGGACAGGGCGCTCTGGAAACACCATATATTTT
.	TRBV27	TRBJ2-7	TRBD1	CASSYMTGVTYEQYF	TGTGCCAGCAGTTATATGACAGGGGTCACCTACGAGCAGTACTTC
few	TRBV6-5	TRBJ1-2	.	CASSSLAGLDYGYTF	TGTGCCAGCAGTTCCTTGGCAGGGCTTGACTATGGCTACACCTTC
.	TRBV5-1	TRBJ2-1	TRBD1	CASSPDRATTYNEQFF	TGCGCCAGCAGCCCTGACAGGGCCACTACCTACAATGAGCAGTTCTTC
.	TRBV7-2	TRBJ2-2	.	CASSWSFRGTTGELFF	TGTGCCAGCAGCTGGTCTTTCCGGGGAACCACCGGGGAGCTGTTTTTT
.	TRBV19	TRBJ1-2	TRBD1	CASSRPGQGNYGYTF	TGTGCCAGTAGCCGACCGGGACAGGGTAACTATGGCTACACCTTC
.	TRBV6-1	TRBJ1-3	.	CASSEAPVPGNTIYF	TGTGCCAGCAGTGAAGCCCCAGTCCCTGGAAACACCATATATTTT
.	TRBV3-1/TRBV3-2	TRBJ2-3	.	CASSQSPGNTDTQYF	TGTGCCAGCAGCCAAAGCCCCGGGAACACAGATACGCAGTATTTT
few	TRBV19	TRBJ1-5	.	CASSLLTAAQPQHF	TGTGCCAGTAGCTTACTGACAGCTGCCCAGCCCCAGCATTTT
.	TRBV6-5	TRBJ2-2	.	CASSSQAPNTGELFF	TGTGCCAGCAGTAGTCAGGCTCCGAACACCGGGGAGCTGTTTTTT
.	TRBV3-1/TRBV3-2	TRBJ2-1	.	CASSPDRRRGVYEQFF	TGTGCCAGCAGCCCCGATCGTCGGCGGGGAGTCTATGAGCAGTTCTTC
.	TRBV7-2	TRBJ2-1	TRBD2	CASSPRTLAASHEQFF	TGTGCCAGCAGCCCTCGCACACTAGCGGCTTCCCATGAGCAGTTCTTC
.	TRBV6-1	TRBJ1-1	TRBD1	CASSEGIGTGGTEAFF	TGTGCCAGCAGTGAAGGTATAGGGACAGGGGGCACTGAAGCTTTCTTT
.	TRBV7-8	TRBJ1-2	TRBD1	CASSLGDRVGYTF	TGTGCCAGCAGCTTAGGGGACAGGGTTGGCTACACCTTC
.	TRBV6-5	TRBJ2-3	TRBD2	CASTQGGLAGDTQYF	TGTGCCAGCACCCAGGGAGGGCTAGCGGGAGATACGCAGTATTTT
.	TRBV3-1/TRBV3-2	TRBJ1-1	.	CASSQGAVAEAFF	TGTGCCAGCAGCCAGGGAGCCGTCGCTGAAGCTTTCTTT
once	TRBV2	TRBJ1-6	.	CASSDAGHGSPLHF	TGTGCCAGCAGTGATGCAGGGCATGGATCACCCCTCCACTTT
.	TRBV20-1	TRBJ1-5	TRBD1	CSASNRGLYSNQPQHF	TGCAGTGCTAGTAACAGGGGGCTATATAGCAATCAGCCCCAGCATTTT
.	TRBV12-5	TRBJ2-1	TRBD2	CASAPLAGTYNEQFF	TGTGCTAGTGCCCCTCTAGCGGGGACCTACAATGAGCAGTTCTTC
.	TRBV6-5	TRBJ1-5	.	CASSLGVGGQPQHF	TGTGCCAGCAGCTTGGGGGTGGGAGGTCAGCCCCAGCATTTT
.	TRBV19	TRBJ1-2	.	CASSYRQVEDYGYTF	TGTGCCAGTAGTTACCGACAGGTTGAGGACTATGGCTACACCTTC
.	TRBV9	TRBJ2-2	.	CASSPRQDGELFF	TGTGCCAGCAGCCCACGACAGGACGGGGAGCTGTTTTTT
.	TRBV29-1	TRBJ1-5	.	CSVGTDYSNQPQHF	TGCAGCGTTGGGACAGATTATAGCAATCAGCCCCAGCATTTT
.	TRBV11-2	TRBJ1-2	.	CASSAPGVGAYYGYTF	TGTGCCAGCAGCGCTCCAGGGGTTGGGGCTTACTATGGCTACACCTTC
.	TRBV4-1	TRBJ2-1	TRBD1	CASSRGQYNEQFF	TGCGCCAGCAGCCGGGGACAGTACAATGAGCAGTTCTTC
.	TRBV7-2	TRBJ1-4	TRBD1	CASSFMGQGAFF	TGTGCCAGCAGCTTTATGGGACAGGGGGCTTTTTTT
.	TRBV7-9	TRBJ2-7	TRBD2	CASSFVGRESYEQYF	TGTGCCAGCAGCTTTGTAGGGAGGGAATCCTACGAGCAGTACTTC
.	TRBV30	TRBJ1-5	.	CAWSSTGHSNQPQHF	TGTGCCTGGAGTTCAACGGGACATAGCAATCAGCCCCAGCATTTT
.	TRBV3-1/TRBV3-2	TRBJ2-7	TRBD1	CASSQGQRHSYEQYF	TGTGCCAGCAGCCAGGGACAGAGGCACTCCTACGAGCAGTACTTC
few	TRBV5-1	TRBJ1-1	.	CASSLEQNTEAFF	TGCGCCAGCAGCTTGGAACAGAACACTGAAGCTTTCTTT
.	TRBV2	TRBJ2-1	TRBD1	CASSGTGYNEQFF	TGTGCCAGCAGTGGGACAGGCTACAATGAGCAGTTCTTC
.	TRBV5-1	TRBJ1-3	.	CASSLSTGTSGNTIYF	TGCGCCAGCAGCTTATCGACAGGCACCTCTGGAAACACCATATATTTT
.	TRBV24-1	TRBJ1-1	TRBD1	CATSDLKGANTEAFF	TGTGCCACCAGTGATTTGAAGGGGGCGAACACTGAAGCTTTCTTT
.	TRBV2	TRBJ2-5	TRBD2	CASSPTGGERGETQYF	TGTGCCAGCAGCCCCACGGGGGGGGAAAGGGGGGAGACCCAGTACTTC
.	TRBV3-1/TRBV3-2	TRBJ2-3	TRBD1	CASSRGQGAGDTQYF	TGTGCCAGCAGCCGAGGTCAGGGGGCTGGAGATACGCAGTATTTT